This T cell receptor beta chain was found in a study of human T cells and chemical hapten exposure. TCRdb processed the RACE reads anew with MiXCR; each CDR3 protein has one entry. The sample carries 180,000 or so distinct CDR3 sequences, 20% to 25% recorded once. The CDR3 runs 15 residues. CDR1 and CDR2 from the germline V gene are SEHNR and FQNEAQ (reference sequence). The ends were cut back, 5 bases at V and 1 base at J, with 14 bases in the middle. As for time point: patch test 1, 2 weeks after DPC sensitization. Indicated treatment: therapeutic diphenylcyclopropenone sensitization with weekly scalp DPC.

The V call is TRBV7-9, the J call TRBJ1-1; D gene unclear. The sequence was collected from a woman in her fifties or sixties with alopecia areata. Some clones in this sample may be carry-over from other donors' samples. Sequences were derived from whole blood, sampled in connection with sensitization to the hapten diphenylcyclopropenone (DPC). CDR3 coding DNA: TGTGCCAGCAGCCCCCACGAGGGCCAGAACACTGAAGCTTTCTTT. This codes for CASSPHEGQNTEAFF. Complete variable domain (other parts from reference TRBV7-9 and TRBJ1-1): DTGVSQNPRHKITKRGQNVTFRCDPISEHNRLYWYRQTLGQGPEFLTYFQNEAQLEKSRLLSDRFSAERPKGSFSTLEIQRTEQGDSAMYLCASSPHEGQNTEAFFGQGTRLTVV.